A selection of T cell receptor beta chains follows, all from one sample in a study of cytomegalovirus exposure and HLA in healthy donors. Some clones are missing from TCRdb's copy, which holds only in-frame ones; the method was immunoSEQ multiplex PCR. Among about 300,000 clones listed, 75% to 90% were seen once. The sample taken for sequencing was PBMCs. Every receptor here comes from a man aged 35 to 55 in good health and CMV-seropositive. CDR3s include the opening cysteine and the closing phenylalanine or tryptophan. D genes are given only for firm matches. Not every row has a clone size; where given, it reads once, few, many or a size class.

TRBJ2-1 | few | . | TRBV4-3 | CASSQDETLSYNEQFF | TGCGCCAGCAGCCAAGATGAGACTCTCTCCTACAATGAGCAGTTCTTC
TRBJ2-3 | . | . | TRBV4-1 | CASSQDATRGYTQYF | TGCGCCAGCAGCCAAGACGCGACTAGAGGATATACGCAGTATTTT
TRBJ1-5 | . | . | TRBV29-1 | CSAWTDNQPQHF | TGCAGCGCCTGGACAGATAATCAGCCCCAGCATTTT
TRBJ1-4 | few | . | TRBV28 | CASRTASGEWLFF | TGTGCCAGCAGAACGGCCAGTGGAGAGTGGCTGTTTTTT
TRBJ1-2 | . | TRBD1 | TRBV13 | CASTIPGTANYGYTF | TGTGCCAGCACCATCCCCGGGACAGCCAACTATGGCTACACCTTC
TRBJ2-7 | . | TRBD2 | TRBV30 | CAWGLAVSYEQYF | TGTGCCTGGGGACTAGCGGTCTCCTACGAGCAGTACTTC
TRBJ1-2 | . | . | TRBV5-4 | CASSLAGGDGYTF | TGTGCCAGCAGCTTGGCGGGGGGCGACGGCTACACCTTC
TRBJ2-3 | . | . | TRBV5-4 | CASSLEGFTDTQYF | TGTGCCAGCAGCTTGGAGGGGTTCACAGATACGCAGTATTTT
TRBJ2-7 | few | . | TRBV6-5 | CASSYSGGTYSYEQYF | TGTGCCAGCAGTTACTCTGGGGGGACGTACTCCTACGAGCAGTACTTC
TRBJ1-5 | . | . | TRBV6-5 | CASSYPVVSGNQPQHF | TGTGCCAGCAGTTACCCCGTGGTTTCGGGCAATCAGCCCCAGCATTTT
TRBJ1-1 | once | . | TRBV28 | CASSLYTGDTEAFF | TGTGCCAGCAGCCTGTATACGGGAGACACTGAAGCTTTCTTT
TRBJ1-2 | once | . | TRBV15 | CATGAGPNYGYTF | TGTGCCACCGGGGCAGGCCCTAACTATGGCTACACCTTC
TRBJ2-3 | . | TRBD2 | TRBV29-1 | CSVVGGLAGEADTQYF | TGCAGCGTTGTGGGGGGACTAGCGGGAGAGGCAGATACGCAGTATTTT
TRBJ1-2 | . | . | TRBV19 | CASSALLYGYTF | TGTGCCAGTAGTGCACTCCTCTATGGCTACACCTTC
TRBJ1-1 | . | . | TRBV19 | CASTGDTEAFF | TGTGCCAGTACGGGGGACACTGAAGCTTTCTTT
TRBJ1-4 | . | TRBD1 | TRBV5-1 | CASSLEGAPTNEKLFF | TGCGCCAGCAGCTTGGAGGGGGCGCCAACTAATGAAAAACTGTTTTTT
TRBJ2-7 | . | TRBD2 | TRBV28 | CASSDGTSAYEQYF | TGTGCCAGCAGTGACGGGACTAGTGCCTACGAGCAGTACTTC
TRBJ2-1 | few | . | TRBV5-1 | CASSKDTGDEQFF | TGCGCCAGCAGCAAGGACACGGGCGATGAGCAGTTCTTC
TRBJ1-3 | . | . | TRBV11-2 | CASSPFGGSGNTIYF | TGTGCCAGCAGCCCCTTCGGGGGCTCTGGAAACACCATATATTTT
TRBJ2-2 | . | . | TRBV10-3 | CAISMDRYTGELFF | TGTGCCATCAGTATGGACAGATACACCGGGGAGCTGTTTTTT
TRBJ1-1 | . | . | TRBV25-1 | CASSERGLGATEAFF | TGTGCCAGCAGTGAAAGGGGGTTGGGAGCCACTGAAGCTTTCTTT
TRBJ2-5 | . | TRBD1 | TRBV7-9 | CSSQEASTGTIRETQYF | TGTTCCAGCCAGGAAGCCTCGACAGGGACAATCCGGGAGACCCAGTACTTC
TRBJ2-3 | . | . | TRBV7-6 | CASSLGLGSDTQYF | TGTGCCAGCAGCTTAGGACTAGGGTCAGATACGCAGTATTTT
TRBJ2-7 | . | TRBD2 | TRBV4-3 | CASSQSTSGIYEQYF | TGCGCCAGCAGCCAATCAACTAGCGGGATATACGAGCAGTACTTC
TRBJ2-7 | . | TRBD1 | TRBV7-8 | CASSLVRTGGYEQYF | TGTGCCAGCAGCTTAGTACGGACAGGGGGCTACGAGCAGTACTTC
TRBJ2-3 | . | . | TRBV7-9 | CASSSTTGRHSTDTQYF | TGTGCCAGCAGCTCCACTACAGGTCGCCACTCAACAGATACGCAGTATTTT
TRBJ2-7 | few | TRBD2 | TRBV4-3 | CASSQDLAVTYEQYF | TGCGCCAGCAGCCAAGATCTAGCGGTCACCTACGAGCAGTACTTC
TRBJ2-7 | . | TRBD2 | TRBV7-9 | CASSKLGLAGGYEQYF | TGTGCCAGCAGCAAATTGGGACTAGCGGGAGGCTACGAGCAGTACTTC
TRBJ2-2 | . | . | TRBV21-1 | CASSTQAPTRPALNTGELFF | TGTGCCAGCAGCACCCAGGCCCCCACTAGACCTGCCCTTAACACCGGGGAGCTGTTTTTT
TRBJ2-7 | . | TRBD1 | TRBV6-1 | CASSVPGQSSYEQYF | TGTGCCAGCAGTGTTCCGGGACAGAGCTCCTACGAGCAGTACTTC
TRBJ2-7 | . | TRBD1 | TRBV7-6 | CASSLDGTEAYEQYF | TGTGCCAGCAGCTTAGATGGGACAGAGGCCTACGAGCAGTACTTC
TRBJ2-1 | . | . | TRBV5-4 | CASSSLGALLYNEQFF | TGTGCCAGCAGCTCCCTAGGAGCCCTATTGTACAATGAGCAGTTCTTC
TRBJ2-7 | . | TRBD1 | TRBV18 | CASSPLSQGSQVYEQYF | TGTGCCAGCTCACCATTGTCACAGGGGTCCCAAGTATACGAGCAGTACTTC
TRBJ2-5 | . | TRBD2 | TRBV14 | CASSQDYAASGRAGETQYF | TGTGCCAGCAGCCAAGATTATGCGGCTAGCGGGAGGGCCGGGGAGACCCAGTACTTC
TRBJ2-3 | . | TRBD2 | TRBV7-3 | CASSSGLAGALTDTQYF | TGTGCCAGCAGCTCGGGACTAGCGGGAGCCCTAACAGATACGCAGTATTTT
TRBJ1-2 | . | . | TRBV11-1 | CASSPALASGYTF | TGTGCCAGCAGCCCAGCACTAGCGTCGGGCTACACCTTC
TRBJ1-4 | few | . | TRBV6-1 | CASTGQFGEKLFF | TGTGCCAGCACTGGACAGTTCGGTGAAAAACTGTTTTTT
TRBJ1-2 | . | TRBD1 | TRBV6-5 | CASSYGQGGGYTF | TGTGCCAGCAGCTACGGACAGGGTGGTGGCTACACCTTC
TRBJ2-3 | . | . | TRBV28 | CASSLLTSTDTQYF | TGTGCCAGCAGTTTATTGACAAGCACAGATACGCAGTATTTT
TRBJ2-1 | . | . | TRBV11-2 | CASSLDQQYNEQFF | TGTGCCAGCAGCTTAGATCAACAGTACAATGAGCAGTTCTTC
TRBJ2-7 | . | TRBD1 | TRBV7-2 | CASSRTGGFYEQYF | TGTGCCAGCAGTCGGACAGGGGGTTTCTACGAGCAGTACTTC
TRBJ1-2 | once | . | TRBV11-2 | CASSRGGEKNYGYTF | TGTGCCAGCAGCCGAGGTGGGGAGAAGAACTATGGCTACACCTTC
TRBJ2-5 | . | . | TRBV4-2 | CASSPPGDYTGTQYF | TGTGCCAGCAGCCCCCCAGGGGACTACACGGGGACCCAGTACTTC
TRBJ2-1 | once | TRBD2 | TRBV19 | CASSVGTRGANEQFF | TGTGCCAGTAGTGTTGGGACTAGAGGTGCAAATGAGCAGTTCTTC
TRBJ2-7 | . | TRBD2 | TRBV19 | CASSSSGSSAFHEQYF | TGTGCCAGTAGTTCTAGCGGGAGTTCGGCTTTCCACGAGCAGTACTTC
TRBJ1-2 | . | TRBD1 | TRBV28 | CASSLTGDWGYGYTF | TGTGCCAGCAGCTTGACAGGGGATTGGGGCTATGGCTACACCTTC
TRBJ2-7 | . | TRBD1 | TRBV7-9 | CASSLGPGQGYEQYF | TGTGCCAGCAGCTTAGGCCCCGGACAGGGTTACGAGCAGTACTTC
TRBJ2-1 | . | . | TRBV6-5 | CASSYSGGESNEQFF | TGTGCCAGCAGTTACTCAGGGGGGGAGAGCAATGAGCAGTTCTTC
TRBJ1-2 | . | . | TRBV19 | CASSSGYGYTF | TGTGCCAGTAGTAGCGGGTATGGCTACACCTTC
TRBJ2-1 | . | . | TRBV27 | CASSLSRFVPGEQGRLNEQFF | TGTGCCAGCAGTTTATCCAGGTTTGTCCCCGGTGAACAGGGACGACTCAATGAGCAGTTCTTC
TRBJ2-7 | . | TRBD2 | TRBV27 | CASSILGTSGNEQYF | TGTGCCAGCAGTATTCTAGGGACTAGCGGGAACGAGCAGTACTTC
TRBJ2-1 | once | TRBD1 | TRBV4-3 | CASSQDGQGKNEQFF | TGCGCCAGCAGCCAAGATGGACAGGGGAAGAATGAGCAGTTCTTC
TRBJ1-5 | . | TRBD1 | TRBV6-5 | CASSYGQGGQPQHF | TGTGCCAGCAGTTACGGACAGGGTGGTCAGCCCCAGCATTTT
TRBJ1-1 | once | TRBD1 | TRBV11-3 | CASSWDSTGDAFF | TGTGCCAGCAGCTGGGACTCGACAGGGGACGCTTTCTTT
TRBJ2-7 | . | TRBD2 | TRBV6-6 | CASSYLLAEAYEQYF | TGTGCCAGCAGTTACCTGCTAGCGGAGGCCTACGAGCAGTACTTC
TRBJ1-1 | . | . | TRBV2 | CASSESDISTEAFF | TGTGCCAGCAGTGAATCGGACATAAGCACTGAAGCTTTCTTT
TRBJ1-1 | . | . | TRBV18 | CASSPFGQSMNTEAFF | TGTGCCAGCTCACCGTTCGGACAGAGCATGAACACTGAAGCTTTCTTT
TRBJ2-6 | . | . | TRBV7-8 | CASSLVRAGSGANVLTF | TGTGCCAGCAGCTTAGTTCGTGCGGGCTCTGGGGCCAACGTCCTGACTTTC
TRBJ2-7 | few | TRBD1 | TRBV6-6 | CASSSPGTGLSEQYF | TGTGCCAGCAGTTCGCCCGGGACAGGTCTCTCCGAGCAGTACTTC